This T cell receptor (beta chain) appears in the sequencing data of a study of beta chain features in type 1 diabetes. Notes on this clone: Antigen unknown. Other DNA variants within this sample encode the same CDR3.

A CD45RO/CCR7/CD25/CD127/CD95/CD27 panel sorted naive, central memory, regulatory and stem cell-like memory CD4+ cells. cDNA synthesis used the whole RNA isolate, giving expressed TCRB sequences. Here immunoSEQ multiplex PCR was the method, and the copy in TCRdb shows in-frame clones only, minus some. The sample carries around 600,000 clones, about an eighth recorded once. The germline V gene has CDR1 GTSNPN and CDR2 SVGIG (reference sequence). Trimming took 3 bases from V and 2 from J, leaving 5 bases between them. CDR3 length equals 11 residues. General study findings and limits: Across all four CD4+ subsets, people with type 1 diabetes showed modestly shorter TCRB CDR3s.

This sequence originates from a man aged 25 to 40 with type 1 diabetes. Specimen: naive CD4+ T cells from blood. The rearrangement uses TRBV30 and TRBJ2-7; D unclear. CDR3 sequence (DNA): TGTGCCTGGAGCTCGGCCTACGAGCAGTACTTC. Translated, it gives CAWSSAYEQYF.